Presented here are 14 T cell receptor beta chains from one specimen sequenced in a study of T-cell reconstitution after alpha-beta-depleted transplantation in children. Construction of the TCRbeta library involved unique molecular identifiers. TCRdb re-called the PCR reads with MiXCR, one entry per CDR3 protein. This table has 500,000 to 750,000 distinct CDR3 sequences, roughly 30% appearing once. The source was PBMCs, collected before TCRalphabeta/CD19-depleted stem cell transplant. The receptors here all came from a boy younger than two with Wiskott-Aldrich syndrome, due to receive a stem cell transplant.

This chain uses TRBV6-1 with TRBJ2-3, with TRBD1 matching 8 bases. V shed 7 bases and J 5 bases; nucleotides not matched to a gene: 8. Germline CDR1 MNHNS, CDR2 SASEGT. CDR3 length equals 14 residues. In DNA form, the CDR3 reads TGTGCCAGCACGGGCAGGGGGCGTGAAGATACGCAGTATTTT. It is translated as CASTGRGREDTQYF.

The chain employs TRBV5-1 and TRBJ2-1, with a weak D call TRBD2 (6 bases). The CDR3 runs 18 residues. Looked up from germline, CDR1 is SGHRS and CDR2 is YFSETQ. V lost 4 bases to trimming and J lost 0 bases, with 20 bases between them. The CDR3 loop is CASSVNIAAQASYNEQFF. The CDR3 DNA sequence: TGCGCCAGCAGCGTTAACATAGCGGCCCAGGCCTCCTACAATGAGCAGTTCTTC.

This clonotype was picked up one time. This chain connects TRBV24-1 to TRBJ1-2; D may be TRBD1 (6 bases). Germline CDR1 KGHDR, CDR2 SFDVKD. The CDR3 runs 13 residues. The germline V and J ends were trimmed by 2 bases and 7 bases, with 10 bases remaining between them. The CDR3 nucleotides are TGTGCCACCAGTGATTCTATAGGGGGTGGCTACACCTTC. Encoded protein: CATSDSIGGGYTF.

This clonotype has only a few counts. The chain is built from TRBV10-3 and TRBJ2-2; 11 bases fit TRBD2. The germline V gene has CDR1 ENHRY and CDR2 SYGVKD. This CDR3 comprises 17 residues. V shed 5 bases, J shed 5 bases, and the junction held 10 bases outside the gene matches. CDR3 sequence: CAISLTSGRGGTGELFF. Here the CDR3 DNA reads TGTGCCATCAGTCTAACTAGCGGGAGAGGAGGGACCGGGGAGCTGTTTTTT.

The gene calls are TRBV7-6 and TRBJ1-3; weak D call: TRBD1 (6 bases). CDR1 is SGHVS, CDR2 FNYEAQ, per germline. The V and J ends lost 5 bases and 4 bases respectively, with 12 bases between them. The CDR3 has 14 residues. The DNA for the CDR3 is TGTGCCAGCAGCGCCGGCGGGGGCGGAAACACCATATATTTT. This encodes CASSAGGGGNTIYF.

This clonotype was picked up a small number of times. The V and J genes are TRBV5-5 and TRBJ2-1; 9 bases match TRBD1. Looked up from germline, CDR1 is SGHKS and CDR2 is YYEKEE (reference sequence). The V segment lost 0 bases and the J segment 0 bases; nucleotides outside the gene matches: 1. CDR3 size: 16 residues. CDR3 amino acids: CASSLEGQGSYNEQFF. Written as DNA, the CDR3 is TGTGCCAGCAGCTTGGAGGGACAGGGCTCCTACAATGAGCAGTTCTTC.

This clonotype was seen a handful of times. This chain uses TRBV12-3 or TRBV12-4 with TRBJ1-2, with 7 nucleotides matching TRBD1. This CDR3 contains 14 residues. V lost 4 bases and J lost 2; bases outside the gene matches: 4. CDR3 sequence reads: CASSWTGLNYGYTF. Here the CDR3 DNA reads TGTGCCAGCAGTTGGACAGGACTAAACTATGGCTACACCTTC.

This chain uses TRBV24-1 with TRBJ2-1; either TRBD1 or TRBD2 may supply D (6 bases each). This CDR3 is built from 14 residues. Trimming removed 6 bases at V and 6 bases at J, with 14 bases between. Germline assignment: CDR1 KGHDR and CDR2 SFDVKD. CDR3 amino acids: CATSLEGVRNEQFF. DNA of the CDR3: TGTGCCACCAGTCTGGAGGGGGTCCGCAATGAGCAGTTCTTC.

This chain links TRBV5-1 with TRBJ2-5, with D unresolved. V was clipped by 0 bases and J by 4 bases, with 10 bases between them. The CDR3 sequence is 14 residues long. Germline CDR1 SGHRS, CDR2 YFSETQ. The CDR3 DNA reads as TGCGCCAGCAGCTTGGTAGGGTTCCCAGAGACCCAGTACTTC. Translation gives CASSLVGFPETQYF.

This clonotype was seen a few times. The gene calls are TRBV20-1 and TRBJ2-7, with a possible D match to TRBD2 (5 bases). CDR1 is DFQATT and CDR2 is SNEGSKA in the germline V gene (reference sequence). This CDR3 has 14 residues. Between the trimmed V and J ends, which lost 6 bases and 0 bases, there was a span of 15 bases. The CDR3 reads CSATKTRTSYEQYF. The CDR3 coding sequence is TGCAGTGCCACAAAAACTAGAACCTCCTACGAGCAGTACTTC.

There are a few counts of this clonotype. The CDR3 is CSASGLVGTDTQYF. The CDR3 DNA is TGCAGTGCTAGTGGACTAGTGGGGACAGATACGCAGTATTTT. This chain uses TRBV20-1 with TRBJ2-3; the match to TRBD2 covers 7 bases. Germline V gives CDR1 DFQATT, CDR2 SNEGSKA (reference sequence). The CDR3 has 14 residues. J lost 3 bases, V lost 3 bases, and 6 bases had no gene match.

The rearrangement links TRBV3-1 to TRBJ2-7; 9 bases agree with TRBD1. CDR1 and CDR2 (germline): LGHDT, YNNKEL (reference sequence). CDR3 length equals 12 residues. V dropped 6 bases and J dropped 7; count of bases not matched to a gene: 4. For the CDR3, the DNA is TGTGCCAGCAGGACAGGGGGTGGGGAGCAGTACTTC. Amino acids: CASRTGGGEQYF.

The chain recombines TRBV5-6 with TRBJ2-7; 13 bases align to TRBD2. CDR3 size: 21 residues. Germline trimming cut 2 bases from V and 1 base from J; bases unmatched to any gene: 18. CDR1 is SGHDT and CDR2 is YYEEEE in the germline V gene. Here the CDR3 DNA reads TGTGCCAGCAGCTTAGGTAGGACAGGGCGACTGGGACTAGCGGGGTCCTACGAGCAGTACTTC. Protein: CASSLGRTGRLGLAGSYEQYF.

The chain carries TRBV28 and TRBJ1-2, with D possibly TRBD1 on 6 matching bases. The V and J ends lost 8 bases and 3 bases respectively, with 13 bases between them. CDR3 length: 13 amino acids. Germline values: CDR1 MDHEN, CDR2 SYDVKM. In nucleotides, the CDR3 is TGTGCCAGCCAACCGACAGGCCACTATGGCTACACCTTC. This translates into CASQPTGHYGYTF.